A selection of T cell receptor beta chains follows, all from one sample in a study of blood T cells in healthy people across ages. TCRdb reanalysed the 5' RACE reads using MiXCR and keeps one entry per CDR3 protein. The sample has around 750,000 distinct CDR3 sequences, roughly 50% seen once; the top ten hold around 40%. The sample consisted of blood. The receptors were gathered from a man older than 75 in good health. CDR3s include the opening cysteine and the closing phenylalanine or tryptophan. The order of the fields is V gene, D gene, J gene, clone size, CDR3 DNA, CDR3 protein. D genes are given only for firm matches. Size tells how often a clone was seen (once, few, many) or the class of an expanded clone, and some rows leave it out.

V gene: TRBV6-5; D gene: NA; J gene: TRBJ2-3; clone size: few; CDR3 DNA: TGTGCCAGCAGTAGGGGACGTCCCGTGGCAGATACGCAGTATTTT; CDR3 protein: CASSRGRPVADTQYF
V gene: TRBV2; D gene: TRBD1; J gene: TRBJ2-7; clone size: NA; CDR3 DNA: TGTGCCAGCAGCGGACAGGGGACAACGTACGAGCAGTACTTC; CDR3 protein: CASSGQGTTYEQYF
V gene: TRBV7-9; D gene: TRBD2; J gene: TRBJ2-5; clone size: NA; CDR3 DNA: TGTGCCAGCAGCGATAGCGGGAGAGTTACGAAGACCCAGTACTTC; CDR3 protein: CASSDSGRVTKTQYF
V gene: TRBV30; D gene: NA; J gene: TRBJ2-1; clone size: NA; CDR3 DNA: TGTGCCTGGACATATGGGAGCTCCTACAATGAGCAGTTCTTC; CDR3 protein: CAWTYGSSYNEQFF
V gene: TRBV3-1; D gene: NA; J gene: TRBJ2-5; clone size: NA; CDR3 DNA: TGTGCCAGCAGCCAAGTAGACTTCCCGCGAGAGACCCAGTACTTC; CDR3 protein: CASSQVDFPRETQYF
V gene: TRBV5-4; D gene: TRBD2; J gene: TRBJ2-4; clone size: NA; CDR3 DNA: TGTGCCAGCAGAATAGCGGGAGCCAAAAACATTCAGTACTTC; CDR3 protein: CASRIAGAKNIQYF
V gene: TRBV12-3/TRBV12-4; D gene: TRBD1; J gene: TRBJ2-5; clone size: NA; CDR3 DNA: TGTGCCAGCAGGCCCGGACAGGGTAGTAGCAAGCAGTACTTC; CDR3 protein: CASRPGQGSSKQYF
V gene: TRBV10-3; D gene: TRBD2; J gene: TRBJ2-7; clone size: NA; CDR3 DNA: TGTGCCATCAGAGGGACTAGCGGAACCTACGAGCAGTACTTC; CDR3 protein: CAIRGTSGTYEQYF
V gene: TRBV5-1; D gene: TRBD2; J gene: TRBJ2-1; clone size: NA; CDR3 DNA: TGCGCCAGCAGCCACCCGTGGAGCGGGAGTCTGAATGAGCAGTTCTTC; CDR3 protein: CASSHPWSGSLNEQFF
V gene: TRBV19; D gene: NA; J gene: TRBJ2-5; clone size: NA; CDR3 DNA: TGTGCCAGTAGTGCACTTGGGCAGCCAGAGACCCAGTACTTC; CDR3 protein: CASSALGQPETQYF
V gene: TRBV20-1; D gene: NA; J gene: TRBJ2-2; clone size: NA; CDR3 DNA: TGCAGTGCCGCTCCGGTAGCCGGGGAGCTGTTTTTT; CDR3 protein: CSAAPVAGELFF
V gene: TRBV28; D gene: NA; J gene: TRBJ1-2; clone size: few; CDR3 DNA: TGTGCCAGCAGTTTACGGGACACCTATGGCTACACCTTC; CDR3 protein: CASSLRDTYGYTF
V gene: TRBV29-1; D gene: TRBD2; J gene: TRBJ2-1; clone size: few; CDR3 DNA: TGCAGCGTTGTTCGCGGGAGGGCCTACGGTGAGCAGTTCTTC; CDR3 protein: CSVVRGRAYGEQFF
V gene: TRBV20-1; D gene: TRBD2; J gene: TRBJ2-7; clone size: NA; CDR3 DNA: TGCAGTGCTAGAGATAGCGGGGGGGAACCCTACGAGCAGTACTTC; CDR3 protein: CSARDSGGEPYEQYF
V gene: TRBV12-3/TRBV12-4; D gene: NA; J gene: TRBJ2-1; clone size: NA; CDR3 DNA: TGTGCCAGCACGAAGGACAGTTACAATGAGCAGTTCTTC; CDR3 protein: CASTKDSYNEQFF
V gene: TRBV7-6; D gene: NA; J gene: TRBJ1-1; clone size: NA; CDR3 DNA: TGTGCCAGCAGCCCCGACGGGGGGCGGACTGAAGCTTTCTTT; CDR3 protein: CASSPDGGRTEAFF
V gene: TRBV19; D gene: NA; J gene: TRBJ2-4; clone size: NA; CDR3 DNA: TGTGCCAGTAGTATTCCGGAGGGCGAGATTGGCAAAAACATTCAGTACTTC; CDR3 protein: CASSIPEGEIGKNIQYF
V gene: TRBV12-3/TRBV12-4; D gene: NA; J gene: TRBJ2-7; clone size: NA; CDR3 DNA: TGTGCCAGCAGTGCCGCAGGTCGCGTGGGCAGGGAGGACGAGCAGTACTTC; CDR3 protein: CASSAAGRVGREDEQYF
V gene: TRBV28; D gene: TRBD1; J gene: TRBJ2-6; clone size: NA; CDR3 DNA: TGTGCCAGCAGGAGACCGGGACAGGGTTCCTCTGGGGCTAACGTCCTGACTTTC; CDR3 protein: CASRRPGQGSSGANVLTF
V gene: TRBV10-3; D gene: NA; J gene: TRBJ2-1; clone size: NA; CDR3 DNA: TGTGCCATCAGCGGATGGAGGCTCGGCAATGAGCAGTTCTTC; CDR3 protein: CAISGWRLGNEQFF
V gene: TRBV5-1; D gene: TRBD1; J gene: TRBJ1-2; clone size: NA; CDR3 DNA: TGCGCCAGCAGCCCTAGACAGGGGGCGCAGAATGGCTACACCTTC; CDR3 protein: CASSPRQGAQNGYTF
V gene: TRBV24-1; D gene: NA; J gene: TRBJ2-3; clone size: few; CDR3 DNA: TGTGCCACCAGTGACCCCGGCCGGACCCAAGGGGATACGCAGTATTTT; CDR3 protein: CATSDPGRTQGDTQYF
V gene: TRBV11-2; D gene: NA; J gene: TRBJ1-1; clone size: few; CDR3 DNA: TGTGCCAGCAGCTTAGTAACGGGGATGAACACTGAAGCTTTCTTT; CDR3 protein: CASSLVTGMNTEAFF
V gene: TRBV20-1; D gene: NA; J gene: TRBJ1-4; clone size: NA; CDR3 DNA: TGCAGTGCAATCACGGCAGGCTTGGATGAAAAACTGTTTTTT; CDR3 protein: CSAITAGLDEKLFF
V gene: TRBV5-1; D gene: TRBD1; J gene: TRBJ2-3; clone size: NA; CDR3 DNA: TGCGCCAGCACCCCAGGACAGGGGGCGACAGATACGCAGTATTTT; CDR3 protein: CASTPGQGATDTQYF
V gene: TRBV20-1; D gene: TRBD2; J gene: TRBJ2-3; clone size: NA; CDR3 DNA: TGCAGTGCTAGAGATTCCCGGGAGGCAGATACGCAGTATTTT; CDR3 protein: CSARDSREADTQYF
V gene: TRBV7-9; D gene: NA; J gene: TRBJ2-5; clone size: NA; CDR3 DNA: TGTGCCAGCAGCTTGCTGGGGGATGCCTACGGGCAGTACTTC; CDR3 protein: CASSLLGDAYGQYF
V gene: TRBV3-1; D gene: NA; J gene: TRBJ2-1; clone size: many; CDR3 DNA: TGTGCCAGCAGCCAAGCGGGTTACAATGAGCAGTTCTTC; CDR3 protein: CASSQAGYNEQFF
V gene: TRBV7-2; D gene: TRBD1; J gene: TRBJ2-7; clone size: NA; CDR3 DNA: TGTGCCAGCAGCTTAGGATGGACAGGGCGCTACGAGCAGTACTTC; CDR3 protein: CASSLGWTGRYEQYF
V gene: TRBV12-3/TRBV12-4; D gene: TRBD2; J gene: TRBJ2-1; clone size: NA; CDR3 DNA: TGTGCCAGCGGGAACAAGCGGGACCCATTAAATGAGCAGTTCTTC; CDR3 protein: CASGNKRDPLNEQFF
V gene: TRBV28; D gene: TRBD2; J gene: TRBJ2-1; clone size: NA; CDR3 DNA: TGTGCCAGCAGTTTTGGGCCTAGCGGGAGGGCCTACTATGAGCAGTTCTTC; CDR3 protein: CASSFGPSGRAYYEQFF
V gene: TRBV12-3/TRBV12-4; D gene: NA; J gene: TRBJ2-7; clone size: many; CDR3 DNA: TGTGCCAGCAGTTTAGGGACAACCTACGAGCAGTACTTC; CDR3 protein: CASSLGTTYEQYF
V gene: TRBV10-3; D gene: NA; J gene: TRBJ2-7; clone size: few; CDR3 DNA: TGTGCCATCAGTGATACCTCCTACGAGCAGTACTTC; CDR3 protein: CAISDTSYEQYF
V gene: TRBV7-9; D gene: NA; J gene: TRBJ2-7; clone size: NA; CDR3 DNA: TGTGCCAGCAGCCAGCTTTGGGGGTCAAACGAGCAGTACTTC; CDR3 protein: CASSQLWGSNEQYF
V gene: TRBV28; D gene: NA; J gene: TRBJ2-1; clone size: few; CDR3 DNA: TGTGCCAGCAGCTTCCAACAGGTGAATGAGCAGTTCTTC; CDR3 protein: CASSFQQVNEQFF
V gene: TRBV27; D gene: NA; J gene: TRBJ2-2; clone size: NA; CDR3 DNA: TGTGCCAGCAGTCTGCTTGGGGGCGGGTACACCGGGGAGCTGTTTTTT; CDR3 protein: CASSLLGGGYTGELFF
V gene: TRBV27; D gene: TRBD2; J gene: TRBJ2-3; clone size: NA; CDR3 DNA: TGTGCCAGCAGACCCAGCGGGAGGTGGGGCACAGATACGCAGTATTTT; CDR3 protein: CASRPSGRWGTDTQYF
V gene: TRBV11-2; D gene: NA; J gene: TRBJ2-7; clone size: NA; CDR3 DNA: TGTGCCAGCAGCTTTTCCGGGACCAAATACGAGCAGTACTTC; CDR3 protein: CASSFSGTKYEQYF
V gene: TRBV20-1; D gene: TRBD2; J gene: TRBJ2-5; clone size: NA; CDR3 DNA: TGCAGTGCTTGGACTAGCGGGAGTGGAGAGACCCAGTACTTC; CDR3 protein: CSAWTSGSGETQYF
V gene: TRBV10-2; D gene: TRBD2; J gene: TRBJ2-1; clone size: many; CDR3 DNA: TGCGCCGGGGGTCGGGGGACTAGCGGGAGTAATGAGCAGTTCTTC; CDR3 protein: CAGGRGTSGSNEQFF
V gene: TRBV5-1; D gene: NA; J gene: TRBJ2-7; clone size: once; CDR3 DNA: TGCGCCAGCAGCTTGGACAGCATTTACGAGCAGTACTTC; CDR3 protein: CASSLDSIYEQYF
V gene: TRBV20-1; D gene: NA; J gene: TRBJ2-3; clone size: NA; CDR3 DNA: TGCAGTGCTAGAGATATTCAGGTCACAGATACGCAGTATTTT; CDR3 protein: CSARDIQVTDTQYF
V gene: TRBV13; D gene: NA; J gene: TRBJ2-1; clone size: NA; CDR3 DNA: TGTGCCAGCATGGTTGGTGGGCCTGAGCAGTTCTTC; CDR3 protein: CASMVGGPEQFF
V gene: TRBV7-2; D gene: NA; J gene: TRBJ1-2; clone size: many; CDR3 DNA: TGTGCCAGCAGCGTCACACAAGGGAATGGCTACACCTTC; CDR3 protein: CASSVTQGNGYTF
V gene: TRBV9; D gene: NA; J gene: TRBJ2-5; clone size: few; CDR3 DNA: TGTGCCAGCAGCGTAGAGGCGGCTACCAGACTAACCGTGGTGACCCAGTACTTC; CDR3 protein: CASSVEAATRLTVVTQYF
V gene: TRBV9; D gene: NA; J gene: TRBJ2-1; clone size: NA; CDR3 DNA: TGTGCCAGCAGCGTAGCGGCAGGGGGGGCGGGAGTAGGAAATGAGCAGTTCTTC; CDR3 protein: CASSVAAGGAGVGNEQFF
V gene: TRBV6-6; D gene: TRBD2; J gene: TRBJ2-3; clone size: NA; CDR3 DNA: TGTGCCAGCAGTTTAGGACTAGCGGGTCACACAGATACGCAGTATTTT; CDR3 protein: CASSLGLAGHTDTQYF
V gene: TRBV5-1; D gene: NA; J gene: TRBJ1-1; clone size: NA; CDR3 DNA: TGCGCCAGCAGCTCCGGTGGGGAGGCCACTGAAGCTTTCTTT; CDR3 protein: CASSSGGEATEAFF
V gene: TRBV6-1; D gene: NA; J gene: TRBJ1-2; clone size: few; CDR3 DNA: TGTGCCAGCAGTTCGGGACTGATCACACAAGGCTACACCTTC; CDR3 protein: CASSSGLITQGYTF
V gene: TRBV29-1; D gene: NA; J gene: TRBJ2-7; clone size: NA; CDR3 DNA: TGCAGCGTTACCAGGGGCTACAATGAGCAGTACTTC; CDR3 protein: CSVTRGYNEQYF